The clone carrying this TCR beta chain was recorded many times. Its target is unknown. The data were taken from a study of T cells in Graves' hyperthyroidism and ophthalmopathy. For the study at large: Once the initial diagnosis was made, peripheral blood was obtained before any treatment.

General study points: In the analysis, a 13 V-J model separated ophthalmopathy from stable hyperthyroidism.

Amplification yielded TCR beta CDR3 regions, with RNA transcripts as the source. In the first-round RT-PCR of the TCR CDR3, the HTBI primer set was used. TCRdb called the multiplex PCR reads again in MiXCR, with one record for every CDR3 protein. The sample records 250,000 to 300,000 distinct CDR3 sequences, about 13% being singletons. Uncontrolled infection, other autoimmune disease, pregnancy or lactation barred patients from enrollment. On the basis of clinical symptoms, serum thyroxine and TRAb, thyroid ultrasound and orbital computed tomography, diagnoses were made. The CDR3 is 16 residues long. V lost 0 bases to trimming and J lost 3 bases, with 9 bases between them. CDR1 and CDR2 (germline): LNHNV, YYDKDF (reference sequence).

The chain has TRBV15 and TRBJ2-6; D uncertain. The sequenced sample was blood. This receptor was obtained from a woman aged 40 to 50 with Graves' hyperthyroidism. CDR3 in DNA: TGTGCCACCAGCAGAGACAATGGTGGTGGGGCCAACGTCCTGACTTTC. Its translation: CATSRDNGGGANVLTF.